Reported below is one T cell receptor beta chain. Its antigen is undetermined. Its ends do not fully match the called genes, so a read error is possible. This entry comes from a study of T cells in Graves' hyperthyroidism and ophthalmopathy. Orbital computed tomography, thyroid ultrasound, serum thyroxine and TRAb, and clinical symptoms together informed the diagnoses. Study results and limitations: Also found in blood were most expanded thyroid clonotypes above 0.001.

What was amplified from RNA transcripts were TCR beta CDR3 regions. TCR CDR3 underwent first-round RT-PCR with the HTBI primer set. TCRdb processed the multiplex PCR reads anew with MiXCR; each CDR3 protein has one entry. The sample contains approximately 710,000 distinct CDR3 sequences, around 16% of which appear only once. CDR3 length equals 16 residues. From germline, CDR1 is ENHRY and CDR2 SYGVKD. Sequenced material: blood. The receptor comes from a man between 50 and 59 years old with Graves' hyperthyroidism. The chain recombines TRBV10-3 with TRBJ2-4; D unclear. The CDR3 DNA follows: TGTGCCAGCAGTTCCTCGTTCTCTCTAGCCAAAAACATTCAGTACTTC. It codes for CASSSSFSLAKNIQYF.